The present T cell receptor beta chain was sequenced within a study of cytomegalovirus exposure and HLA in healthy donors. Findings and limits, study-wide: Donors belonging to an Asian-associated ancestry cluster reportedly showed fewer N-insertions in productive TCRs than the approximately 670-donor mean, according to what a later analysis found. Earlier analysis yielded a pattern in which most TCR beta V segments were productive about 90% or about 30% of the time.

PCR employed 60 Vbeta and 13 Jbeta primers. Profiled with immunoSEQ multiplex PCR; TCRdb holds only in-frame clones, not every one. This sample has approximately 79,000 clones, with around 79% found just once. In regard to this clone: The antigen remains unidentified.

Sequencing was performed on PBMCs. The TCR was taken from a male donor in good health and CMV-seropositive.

CDR3 sequence reads: CANSRGTGAYEQYF. CDR3 sequence (DNA): TGTGCCAACAGCCGCGGGACAGGGGCCTACGAGCAGTACTTC. The rearrangement uses TRBV10-3 and TRBJ2-7; the match to TRBD1 covers 10 bases. After removal of 10 bases from V and 2 bases from J, the junction contained 8 bases not matched to a gene. The germline V gene encodes CDR1 ENHRY and CDR2 SYGVKD. The CDR3 runs 14 residues.